Here is one T cell receptor (beta chain) with its context. As yet, its antigen is unknown. Only in-frame clones appear in the TCRdb table, and some are missing; sequencing was by immunoSEQ multiplex PCR. This sample yields some 90,000 clones, of which 80% to 90% are seen a single time; under 20% belongs to the top ten. The CDR3 length is 15 residues. With 1 base clipped from V and 7 bases from J, the junction kept 9 bases outside the gene matches. The germline V gene has CDR1 PRHDT and CDR2 FYEKMQ (reference sequence). These data belong to a study of T cell responses to AZD1222 COVID-19 vaccine. Study conclusions and caveats: The reported proportion of spike-specific TCRs targeting unmutated variant regions was nearly half.

The chain employs TRBV13 and TRBJ1-1; 7 bases agree with TRBD1. Here the sequenced sample was peripheral blood, taken on day 0 of AZD1222 vaccination. The TCR originated in an adult in good health. CDR3 sequence reads: CASSLVARGSHEAFF. The CDR3, as DNA: TGTGCCAGCAGCTTAGTGGCCAGGGGGTCGCATGAAGCTTTCTTT. Based on the CDR3 plus reference TRBV13 and TRBJ1-1, the full variable domain is AAGVIQSPRHLIKEKRETATLKCYPIPRHDTVYWYQQGPGQDPQFLISFYEKMQSDKGSIPDRFSAQQFSDYHSELNMSSLELGDSALYFCASSLVARGSHEAFFGQGTRLTVV.